The 26 T cell receptor beta chains listed next were all sequenced from one sample in a study of OX40 agonist ivuxolimab in advanced cancers. The data were produced by immunoSEQ multiplex PCR, yet TCRdb's version contains in-frame clones alone and is incomplete. The table shows approximately 90,000 clones, with roughly nine tenths occurring only once. Sequenced here: CD4+ or CD8+ T cells sorted from blood, sampled in a trial of the OX40 agonist ivuxolimab. The receptors here all came from an adult with an advanced solid tumor such as melanoma, head and neck, liver or kidney cancer.

The chain couples TRBV28 to TRBJ2-5; D is possibly TRBD2 (6 bases). The ends were cut back, 5 bases at V and 5 bases at J, with 15 bases in the middle. CDR3 size: 14 residues. Germline V gives CDR1 MDHEN, CDR2 SYDVKM. The CDR3 here is CASSPLREGETQYF. CDR3 DNA sequence: TGTGCCAGCAGTCCCCTGCGGGAAGGGGAGACCCAGTACTTC. Full variable domain (outside the CDR3, taken from reference TRBV28 and TRBJ2-5): DVKVTQSSRYLVKRTGEKVFLECVQDMDHENMFWYRQDPGLGLRLIYFSYDVKMKEKGDIPEGYSVSREKKERFSLILESASTNQTSMYLCASSPLREGETQYFGPGTRLLVL.

This clone was recorded a few times. This CDR3 reads CASSAGGGGNEQFF. In DNA form, the CDR3 reads TGTGCCAGCAGTGCAGGGGGCGGAGGCAATGAGCAGTTCTTC. The chain combines TRBV6-1 with TRBJ2-1, with TRBD1 matching over 8 bases. With 4 bases clipped from V and 6 bases from J, the junction kept 5 bases outside the gene matches. CDR1 and CDR2 from the germline V gene are MNHNS and SASEGT. The CDR3 covers 14 residues.

The gene calls are TRBV28 and TRBJ1-1, with D possibly being TRBD1 (6 bases). Germline assignment: CDR1 MDHEN and CDR2 SYDVKM. The CDR3 extends over 14 amino acids. Trimming removed 2 bases from V and 4 bases from J, with 11 bases in between. Here the CDR3 reads CASSLTGTVTEAFF. The CDR3 bases are TGTGCCAGCAGTTTAACAGGGACGGTCACTGAAGCTTTCTTT.

Turning to this clone: The DNA is omitted, as the CDR3 cannot be located on it reliably, and the CDR3 follows TCRdb's listing. This chain uses TRBV19 with TRBJ2-1; the tabulated D call, TRBD2, remains unverified against the DNA. Germline V gene data show CDR1 as LNHDA and CDR2 as SQIVND (reference sequence). A total of 16 residues make up the CDR3, ends included. This CDR3 reads CASSISVLAGVGEQFF.

The chain carries TRBV7-2 and TRBJ1-1, with no clear D. Germline CDR1 is SGHTA and CDR2 is FQGNSA. Trimming cost V 6 bases and J 2 bases, with 16 bases left between them. The CDR3 has 15 residues. The CDR3 spells CASSYGPGVNTEAFF. CDR3 DNA: TGTGCCAGCAGTTACGGCCCAGGCGTTAACACTGAAGCTTTCTTT.

The chain uses TRBV11-2 and TRBJ1-4, with D unresolved. CDR1 and CDR2 from the germline V gene are SGHAT and FQNNGV. The CDR3 is 15 amino acids. V shed 1 base and J shed 3 bases, with 9 bases lying between them. DNA for the CDR3: TGTGCCAGCAGCTTAGCTCGCGGCCCTAATGAAAAACTGTTTTTT. This codes for CASSLARGPNEKLFF.

The rearrangement links TRBV28 to TRBJ1-4; a possible D gene is TRBD1 (6 bases). The CDR3 length is 16 residues. V was shortened by 6 bases and J by 5 bases, with 19 bases between the two germline ends. Per germline, CDR1 MDHEN and CDR2 SYDVKM. The CDR3 sequence: CASSPHSAGENEKLFF. The DNA of the CDR3 is TGTGCCAGCAGCCCTCACTCAGCAGGGGAAAATGAAAAACTGTTTTTT. Complete variable domain (other parts from reference TRBV28 and TRBJ1-4): DVKVTQSSRYLVKRTGEKVFLECVQDMDHENMFWYRQDPGLGLRLIYFSYDVKMKEKGDIPEGYSVSREKKERFSLILESASTNQTSMYLCASSPHSAGENEKLFFGSGTQLSVL.

J is TRBJ2-7 and V is TRBV5-1; TRBD1 matches 7 bases. Germline V gives CDR1 SGHRS, CDR2 YFSETQ. The CDR3 has 15 amino acids. The V and J ends lost 4 bases and 4 bases, in that order; junction bases with no gene match: 11. CDR3: CASSHNRDRKYEQYF. The CDR3 bases are TGCGCCAGCAGCCATAACCGGGACAGAAAATACGAGCAGTACTTC.

V and J are TRBV6-4 and TRBJ2-7; 9 bases map to TRBD2. Germline V gives CDR1 MRHNA, CDR2 SNTAGT. The CDR3 has 15 amino acids. The trim removed 6 bases at V and 4 bases at J, leaving 10 bases unmatched. The CDR3 DNA follows: TGTGCCAGCAGGACCCCCGGCGGGAGGGTTTACGAGCAGTACTTC. It translates to CASRTPGGRVYEQYF.

CDR3 in DNA: TGTGCCAGCTGTCCCCGTGAGAATTCACCCCTCCACTTT. It encodes CASCPRENSPLHF. This chain joins TRBV2 and TRBJ1-6; D remains ambiguous. CDR1 and CDR2 (germline): SNHLY, FYNNEI. The CDR3 loop spans 13 amino acids. V lost 8 bases to trimming and J lost 7 bases, with 12 bases between them.

The chain joins TRBV19 to TRBJ2-1; 9 nucleotides align to TRBD2. In germline, CDR1 is LNHDA, CDR2 SQIVND (reference sequence). The CDR3 is 17 residues long. V shed 6 bases, J shed 8 bases, and the junction held 17 bases outside the gene matches. For the CDR3, the DNA is TGTGCCAGTAGCTCGATTCGGAATAGCGGGAGTTATTATGAGCAGTTCTTC. Translated, it gives CASSSIRNSGSYYEQFF.

The chain couples TRBV7-2 to TRBJ1-2, with 7 bases matching TRBD1. Germline CDR1 is SGHTA and CDR2 is FQGNSA. This CDR3 has 14 residues. Trimming removed 3 bases from V and 3 bases from J; junction bases left unmatched: 4. CDR3: CASSLPTGDYGYTF. CDR3 coding DNA: TGTGCCAGCAGCTTGCCCACAGGGGACTATGGCTACACCTTC.

J is TRBJ2-5 and V is TRBV7-2; D is unresolved. Trimming pared 0 bases from V and 1 base from J, leaving 6 bases between. CDR3 length: 14 amino acids. Germline V gives CDR1 SGHTA, CDR2 FQGNSA. CDR3 nucleotide sequence: TGTGCCAGCAGCTTAGCAGGGCCCCAAGAGACCCAGTACTTC. Translated, it gives CASSLAGPQETQYF.

The chain has TRBV7-9 and TRBJ2-7; D is unclear. CDR3 length equals 13 residues. Germline-derived CDR1 and CDR2 are SEHNR and FQNEAQ (reference sequence). Between the trimmed V and J ends, which lost 5 bases and 7 bases, there was a span of 15 bases. The CDR3 sequence is CASSPRVSIEQYF. Here the CDR3 DNA reads TGTGCCAGCAGCCCCCGGGTCAGCATAGAGCAGTACTTC.

The CDR3 region has the DNA TGTGCCAGCAGAGACGCAGGGCTCGATGGCTACACCTTC. As protein: CASRDAGLDGYTF. The chain couples TRBV28 to TRBJ1-2, with TRBD1 as a possible D gene (5 bases). Trimming cost V 6 bases and J 6 bases, with 14 bases left between them. CDR1 and CDR2 (germline): MDHEN, SYDVKM. This CDR3 has 13 amino acids.

The rearrangement links TRBV7-9 to TRBJ2-3; TRBD1 agrees at 8 bases. Per the germline V gene, CDR1 is SEHNR and CDR2 is FQNEAQ (reference sequence). The CDR3 sequence is 16 residues long. V shed 5 bases and J 1 base; nucleotides not matched to a gene: 8. CDR3 amino acids: CASSPGQGMGTDTQYF. The DNA for the CDR3 is TGTGCCAGCAGCCCCGGACAGGGTATGGGCACAGATACGCAGTATTTT.

The rearrangement uses TRBV5-1 and TRBJ2-3; 10 nucleotides agree with TRBD1. Germline V lookup: CDR1 SGHRS, CDR2 YFSETQ. The CDR3 spans 15 residues. The V segment lost 4 bases and the J segment 5 bases; nucleotides outside the gene matches: 7. DNA for the CDR3: TGCGCCAGCAGCCCCGACAGGGGGCGGATAGATACGCAGTATTTT. Translation gives CASSPDRGRIDTQYF.

CDR3 coding DNA: TGTGCCAGTAGTATATCCCGACGGTACTACGAGCAGTACTTC. Translating it yields CASSISRRYYEQYF. The chain joins TRBV19 to TRBJ2-7; D is ambiguous. The V and J ends lost 2 bases and 3 bases respectively, with 11 bases between them. The CDR3 totals 14 residues. The germline V gene has CDR1 LNHDA and CDR2 SQIVND (reference sequence). The variable domain in full, completed from reference TRBV19 and TRBJ2-7, reads DGGITQSPKYLFRKEGQNVTLSCEQNLNHDAMYWYRQDPGQGLRLIYYSQIVNDFQKGDIAEGYSVSREKKESFPLTVTSAQKNPTAFYLCASSISRRYYEQYFGPGTRLTVT.

This sequence joins TRBV19 and TRBJ2-7, with 12 bases identical to TRBD2. CDR1 and CDR2 from the germline V gene are LNHDA and SQIVND (reference sequence). There are 15 residues in the CDR3. The ends lost 6 bases at V and 3 bases at J; junction bases unmatched: 6. In DNA form, the CDR3 reads TGTGCCAGTAGGCTGGGACTAGCGGGCGGCTACGAGCAGTACTTC. Translated: CASRLGLAGGYEQYF.

The chain employs TRBV6-5 and TRBJ2-1; D gene ambiguous. V lost 6 bases and J 6 bases, leaving 15 bases between the germline ends. The CDR3 loop spans 14 amino acids. Germline V gene lookup returns CDR1 MNHEY and CDR2 SVGAGI. CDR3 residues: CASSTMTSGNEQFF. The CDR3 DNA is TGTGCCAGCAGCACAATGACGAGTGGCAATGAGCAGTTCTTC.

V gene TRBV2 combines with J gene TRBJ1-2; 7 nucleotides align to TRBD1. This CDR3 has 14 amino acids. J was trimmed by 4 bases and V by 6 bases; bases with no gene match: 8. Looked up from germline, CDR1 is SNHLY and CDR2 is FYNNEI. The CDR3 DNA reads as TGTGCCAGCAGGCGGGACAGCGATTCCTATGGCTACACCTTC. Translation gives CASRRDSDSYGYTF.

The chain carries TRBV5-1 and TRBJ1-5; D is unresolved. Between the trimmed V and J ends, which lost 0 bases and 0 bases, there was a span of 10 bases. This CDR3 spans 16 amino acids. The V gene's germline CDR1 is SGHRS and CDR2 YFSETQ. The CDR3 region has the DNA TGCGCCAGCAGCTTGGATCTGGTTATTAGCAATCAGCCCCAGCATTTT. It encodes CASSLDLVISNQPQHF.

This chain connects TRBV13 to TRBJ2-4; D not resolved. This CDR3 contains 15 residues. Trimming left V 2 bases short and J 0 bases short, with 8 bases between. The germline gives CDR1 PRHDT, CDR2 FYEKMQ (reference sequence). CDR3 DNA sequence: TGTGCCAGCAGCTTAAGGCTGGGAGCCAAAAACATTCAGTACTTC. As protein: CASSLRLGAKNIQYF.

The gene calls are TRBV6-1 and TRBJ1-1, with D perhaps TRBD1 (5 bases). Trimming cost V 6 bases and J 0 bases, with 14 bases left between them. The CDR3 runs 15 residues. In germline, CDR1 is MNHNS, CDR2 SASEGT. Here the CDR3 reads CASREGPSLNTEAFF. CDR3 nucleotide sequence: TGTGCCAGCAGGGAGGGACCCTCCCTGAACACTGAAGCTTTCTTT.

The CDR3 DNA reads TGTGCCAGCAGCTTGACCTTGGGGGGGGAGCTGTTTTTT. Translation gives CASSLTLGGELFF. The chain combines TRBV9 with TRBJ2-2; D not resolved. With 4 bases removed from V and 8 bases from J, the gap between germline ends came to 12 bases. Germline-derived CDR1 and CDR2 are SGDLS and YYNGEE. This CDR3 has 13 amino acids.

The chain uses TRBV27 and TRBJ1-2; possible D gene TRBD1, 5 bases. This CDR3 contains 13 residues. Germline V CDR1 and CDR2: MNHEY, SMNVEV (reference sequence). V was cut by 6 bases and J by 4 bases, with 12 bases left in between. CDR3 sequence (DNA): TGTGCCAGCAGACCGGACATGACCTATGGCTACACCTTC. Translated: CASRPDMTYGYTF.